This TCR beta chain comes out of a study of T cells in Graves' hyperthyroidism and ophthalmopathy. Notes on the study in general: Most clonotypes that expanded in the thyroid above 0.001 also showed up in blood.

Stability of Graves' hyperthyroidism was defined as absent ophthalmopathy progression within 18 months. Exclusion of patients followed from uncontrolled infection, other autoimmune disease, pregnancy or lactation. Thyroid ultrasound, orbital computed tomography, clinical symptoms, and serum thyroxine and TRAb underpinned diagnoses. RNA transcripts gave rise to amplified TCR beta CDR3 regions. Carried out on the TCR CDR3, a first-round RT-PCR used the HTBI primer set. TCRdb re-called the multiplex PCR reads with MiXCR, one entry per CDR3 protein. In the table there are 460,000 or so distinct CDR3 sequences, approximately 15% of which are singletons. V was cut by 5 bases and J by 7 bases, with 14 bases left in between. CDR1 is SGHAT and CDR2 is FQDESV in the germline V gene (reference sequence). The CDR3 spans 13 residues. This clonotype was seen at least ten times. No antigen is known for it.

The source material was blood. This TCR derives from a young woman with Graves' hyperthyroidism. The chain carries TRBV11-1 and TRBJ1-2; tentatively, D is TRBD1 (5 bases). Here the CDR3 DNA reads TGTGCCAGCAGCCCTGGCACAGGAGCTGGCTACACCTTC. Translating it yields CASSPGTGAGYTF.